A selection of T cell receptor beta chains follows, all from one sample in a study of CD8 T cells in Susac syndrome. One entry per CDR3 protein, called by TCRdb with MiXCR from the immunoSEQ multiplex PCR reads. The table has more than 150,000 distinct CDR3 sequences, around 95% seen once. Sequenced material: CD8+ T cells from PBMCs. Source of these receptors: a human donor with multiple sclerosis. Each CDR3 is given without its conserved first and last residue. The order of the fields is V gene, CDR3 protein.

>TRBV20-1
SARGSSGGSNPSYNEQF
>TRBV15
ATRPDRGHTEAF
>TRBV12-3/TRBV12-4
ASSPPSRGETQY
>TRBV20-1
SAPNPYSSYEQY
>TRBV29-1
SVEAGTSGGSEQY
>TRBV20-1
SAPNRDRANNEQF
>TRBV15
ATSPDRGIAKLF
>TRBV15
ATSRGEGMREQF
>TRBV30
ALEATGDQPQH
>TRBV14
ASSPLQSGPGGNEQY
>TRBV4-1
ASSQEGTKNSEAF
>TRBV4-1
ASSQDPSGGAKTQY
>TRBV15
ATSSYQDLNEKLF
>TRBV27
ASSLQQGGQETQY
>TRBV2
ASSSVGQGGGGYT
>TRBV7-9
ASSLQDTYTEAF
>TRBV29-1
SVIPTGTASTDTQY
>TRBV9
ASSALWGAETQY
>TRBV7-8
ASSYYRGPTYEQY
>TRBV9
ASSPPGGPPNYGYT
>TRBV5-1
ASSFTESSYEQY
>TRBV9
ASSVGDDPIGYT
>TRBV28
AIRRGSGYEQY
>TRBV18
ASSPDRGWEQY
>TRBV28
ASSQGSPPYYEQY
>TRBV9
ASSRTSGANVLT
>TRBV2
ASSSPLH
>TRBV28
ASRSLVGNQPQH
>TRBV13
ASSRVGTTRGKLF
>TRBV7-9
ASSAANEQY
>TRBV20-1
SAKGIDTEAF
>TRBV5-1
ASSSSTGDMNTEAF
>TRBV20-1
SARDTEGYT
>TRBV27
ASSLPGPDGYT
>TRBV7-9
ASSSVTGDHEQY
>TRBV20-1
SASPPQGTITEAF
>TRBV7-9
ASSPTDSGNQPQH
>TRBV27
ASGAGRPYTDTQY
>TRBV20-1
SANRGLSSYNSPLH
>TRBV9
ASSGPDYT
>TRBV2
ASSEPDSTDTQY
>TRBV7-9
ASSGRDRGNEQF
>TRBV6-6
ASTQRDEQF
>TRBV6-1
ASSPSWANMNTEAF
>TRBV6-5
ASSLQEGPYNEQF
>TRBV15
ATSSSDRADQPQH
>TRBV10-3
AIPLGQSNTGELF
>TRBV27
ASKDRVRTEAF
>TRBV7-9
ASSSNRDSRGNSPLH
>TRBV7-2
ASSLHGSSSYEQY
>TRBV13
ASSLGRGGQVEQF
>TRBV29-1
SVVLPRGLEGNTIY
>TRBV29-1
SFERGGPPDTQY